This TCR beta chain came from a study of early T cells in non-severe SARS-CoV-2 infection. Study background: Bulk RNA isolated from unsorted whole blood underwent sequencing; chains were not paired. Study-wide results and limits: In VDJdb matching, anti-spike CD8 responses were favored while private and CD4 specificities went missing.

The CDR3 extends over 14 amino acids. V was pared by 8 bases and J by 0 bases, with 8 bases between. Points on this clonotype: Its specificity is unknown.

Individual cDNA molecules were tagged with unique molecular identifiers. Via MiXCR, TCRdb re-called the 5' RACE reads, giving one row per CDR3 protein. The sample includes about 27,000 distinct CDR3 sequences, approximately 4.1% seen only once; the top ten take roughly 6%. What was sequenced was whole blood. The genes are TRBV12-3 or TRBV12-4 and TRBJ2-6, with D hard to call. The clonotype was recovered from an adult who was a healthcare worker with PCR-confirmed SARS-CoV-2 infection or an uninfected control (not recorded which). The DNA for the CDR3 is TGTGCCAGCGTCTCGAGCTCTGGGGCCAACGTCCTGACTTTC. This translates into CASVSSSGANVLTF.